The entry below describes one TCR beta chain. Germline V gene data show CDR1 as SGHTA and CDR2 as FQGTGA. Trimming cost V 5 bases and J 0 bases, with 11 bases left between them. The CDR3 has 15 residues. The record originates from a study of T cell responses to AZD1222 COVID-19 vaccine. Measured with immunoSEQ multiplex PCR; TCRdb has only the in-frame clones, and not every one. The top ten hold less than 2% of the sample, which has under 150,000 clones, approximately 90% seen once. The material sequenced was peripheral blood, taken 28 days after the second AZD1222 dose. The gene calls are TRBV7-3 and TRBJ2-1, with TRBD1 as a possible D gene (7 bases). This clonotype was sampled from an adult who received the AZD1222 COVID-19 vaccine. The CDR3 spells CASSQGGSSYNEQFF. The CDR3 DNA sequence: TGTGCCAGCAGCCAGGGGGGAAGCTCCTACAATGAGCAGTTCTTC.